A selection of T cell receptor beta chains follows, all from one sample in a study of T cell responses to AZD1222 COVID-19 vaccine. Assay: immunoSEQ multiplex PCR; the TCRdb copy retains only in-frame clones and omits some. Of some 130,000 clones listed, around nine tenths are singletons. The sequencing used peripheral blood, collected on day 0 of AZD1222 vaccination. The origin of the receptors is an adult in good health. The CDR3 runs from the conserved cysteine through the conserved F or W. The order of the fields is D gene, V gene, clone size, J gene, CDR3 protein, CDR3 DNA. A D gene is named only where the DNA matches it firmly. Only some rows state a clone size, as once, few, many or a class for expanded clones.

D: TRBD1
V: TRBV2
size: .
J: TRBJ2-2
CDR3: CASSETGRAGELFF
DNA: TGTGCCAGCAGTGAGACAGGGCGGGCCGGGGAGCTGTTTTTT

D: .
V: TRBV19
size: .
J: TRBJ1-5
CDR3: CASSELRNQPQHF
DNA: TGTGCCAGTAGCGAGCTCAGAAATCAGCCCCAGCATTTT

D: .
V: TRBV5-5
size: .
J: TRBJ1-5
CDR3: CASSLGPGDSQPQHF
DNA: TGTGCCAGCAGCTTGGGTCCGGGCGACAGTCAGCCCCAGCATTTT

D: TRBD1
V: TRBV7-9
size: .
J: TRBJ2-7
CDR3: CASTMTGIGEQYF
DNA: TGTGCCAGCACCATGACAGGGATAGGCGAGCAGTACTTC

D: TRBD2
V: TRBV11-2
size: few
J: TRBJ2-2
CDR3: CASSLAGGFTGELFF
DNA: TGTGCCAGCAGCTTAGCGGGGGGATTCACCGGGGAGCTGTTTTTT

D: TRBD2
V: TRBV5-8
size: .
J: TRBJ2-5
CDR3: CASSLGGTSGGQETQYF
DNA: TGTGCCAGCAGCTTGGGGGGAACTAGCGGGGGCCAAGAGACCCAGTACTTC

D: .
V: TRBV6-6
size: .
J: TRBJ1-1
CDR3: CASRTASETEAFF
DNA: TGTGCCAGCAGAACAGCCTCGGAAACTGAAGCTTTCTTT

D: .
V: TRBV5-5
size: .
J: TRBJ1-4
CDR3: CASSLDPRPSLYEKLFF
DNA: TGTGCCAGCAGCTTGGATCCCAGGCCATCGCTATATGAAAAACTGTTTTTT

D: .
V: TRBV5-6
size: once
J: TRBJ1-6
CDR3: CASSLQGMNSPLHF
DNA: TGTGCCAGCAGCTTGCAGGGTATGAATTCACCCCTCCACTTT

D: .
V: TRBV29-1
size: .
J: TRBJ1-2
CDR3: CSVEDRDTFYGYTF
DNA: TGCAGCGTTGAAGACCGGGACACTTTCTACGGCTACACCTTC

D: TRBD2
V: TRBV4-2
size: .
J: TRBJ2-2
CDR3: CASSPSGGPNTGELFF
DNA: TGTGCCAGCAGCCCTAGCGGGGGGCCCAACACCGGGGAGCTGTTTTTT

D: .
V: TRBV2
size: .
J: TRBJ1-2
CDR3: CASTSMGTSDGYTF
DNA: TGTGCCAGCACCTCAATGGGGACATCCGATGGCTACACCTTC

D: TRBD2
V: TRBV24-1
size: .
J: TRBJ2-5
CDR3: CATSDSTSGGYQETQYF
DNA: TGTGCCACCAGTGACTCGACTAGCGGGGGATACCAAGAGACCCAGTACTTC

D: .
V: TRBV6-5
size: .
J: TRBJ2-3
CDR3: CASSHPGDTTDTQYF
DNA: TGTGCCAGCAGCCACCCGGGGGATACCACAGATACGCAGTATTTT

D: TRBD1
V: TRBV14
size: few
J: TRBJ1-3
CDR3: CASSQLRQGRPGNTIYF
DNA: TGTGCCAGCAGCCAATTAAGACAGGGGCGTCCTGGAAACACCATATATTTT

D: TRBD1
V: TRBV27
size: .
J: TRBJ1-2
CDR3: CASSSQGVGYGYTF
DNA: TGTGCCAGCAGTTCCCAGGGGGTAGGCTATGGCTACACCTTC

D: TRBD1
V: TRBV24-1
size: .
J: TRBJ2-1
CDR3: CATSERRQGRSEQFF
DNA: TGTGCCACCAGTGAACGCAGACAGGGAAGGAGTGAGCAGTTCTTC

D: .
V: TRBV7-4
size: .
J: TRBJ1-5
CDR3: CASNRSSNQPQHF
DNA: TGTGCCAGCAACCGATCAAGCAATCAGCCCCAGCATTTT

D: TRBD1
V: TRBV19
size: .
J: TRBJ1-3
CDR3: CASSMGDRRNTIYF
DNA: TGTGCCAGTAGTATGGGGGACAGAAGAAACACCATATATTTT

D: .
V: TRBV30
size: .
J: TRBJ2-7
CDR3: CAWLGDLNEQYF
DNA: TGTGCCTGGTTGGGGGACCTTAACGAGCAGTACTTC

D: .
V: TRBV7-2
size: .
J: TRBJ1-1
CDR3: CASSTDGNTEAFF
DNA: TGTGCCAGCAGTACCGACGGAAACACTGAAGCTTTCTTT

D: .
V: TRBV10-1
size: .
J: TRBJ2-7
CDR3: CASSGGGLNEQYF
DNA: TGCGCCAGCAGTGGTGGAGGGTTGAACGAGCAGTACTTC

D: .
V: TRBV25-1
size: .
J: TRBJ1-1
CDR3: CASSPYSEREAFF
DNA: TGTGCCAGCAGTCCCTACTCGGAAAGAGAAGCTTTCTTT

D: TRBD1
V: TRBV24-1
size: .
J: TRBJ2-5
CDR3: CATSQGQGREQETQYF
DNA: TGTGCCACCAGCCAGGGACAGGGAAGGGAGCAAGAGACCCAGTACTTC

D: .
V: TRBV7-8
size: .
J: TRBJ1-1
CDR3: CASSPGSMNTEAFF
DNA: TGTGCCAGCAGCCCGGGGAGCATGAACACTGAAGCTTTCTTT